The rows below give T cell receptor beta chains drawn from one sample of a study of OX40 agonist ivuxolimab in advanced cancers. The table came from immunoSEQ multiplex PCR; TCRdb's copy has only in-frame clones and leaves some out. The profile shows around 62,000 clones, 77% of them singletons. The specimen was CD4+ or CD8+ T cells sorted from blood, collected in a trial of the OX40 agonist ivuxolimab. These receptor sequences come from an adult with an advanced solid tumor such as melanoma, head and neck, liver or kidney cancer. The CDR3 runs from the conserved cysteine through the conserved F or W. Fields, in order: V gene, J gene, clone size, D gene, CDR3 DNA, CDR3 protein. The D gene is left open where the match is weak. Only some rows state a clone size, as once, few, many or a class for expanded clones.

TRBV10-3	TRBJ1-1	.	TRBD1	TGTGCCATCGGACGGACAGGGACGGGCACTGAAGCTTTCTTT	CAIGRTGTGTEAFF
TRBV9	TRBJ2-5	.	.	TGTGCCAGCAGCGTAGTATTTGGAGGTGAAGAGACCCAGTACTTC	CASSVVFGGEETQYF
TRBV27	TRBJ1-1	.	.	TGTGCCAGCAGTTTAATTTATGTGAGTTCTTGGGCGGGTGGCACTGAAGCTTTCTTT	CASSLIYVSSWAGGTEAFF
TRBV6-1	TRBJ2-5	.	.	TGTGCCAGCAGTACTGCCGGGAACCCGGAGACCCAGTACTTC	CASSTAGNPETQYF
TRBV7-9	TRBJ2-1	.	TRBD2	TGTGCCAGCAGCTCCACCGGGACTAGCGGGGCCTACAATGAGCAGTTCTTC	CASSSTGTSGAYNEQFF
TRBV19	TRBJ1-5	.	TRBD1	TGTGCCAGTAGTATTAACGAACAGGGGTATAGCAATCAGCCCCAGCATTTT	CASSINEQGYSNQPQHF
TRBV10-1	TRBJ2-6	.	.	TGCGCCAGCAGTGTCCAAATCGCACAAAGTCGGGCCAACGTCCTGACTTTC	CASSVQIAQSRANVLTF
TRBV27	TRBJ2-2	.	.	TGTGCCAGCAGTTTATCCACAGGGACGAACACCGGGGAGCTGTTTTTT	CASSLSTGTNTGELFF
TRBV7-9	TRBJ2-1	.	.	TGTGCCAGCAGCTTATCTAGAAAGGGGGGCGGTGAGCAGTTCTTC	CASSLSRKGGGEQFF
TRBV7-2	TRBJ1-2	once	.	TGTGCCAGCAGCTTTACTGGGGGGAACTATGGCTACACCTTC	CASSFTGGNYGYTF
TRBV5-1	TRBJ2-5	once	TRBD1	TGCGCCAGCAAACCGCTCGCCGGGACAGTCCAAGAGACCCAGTACTTC	CASKPLAGTVQETQYF
TRBV2	TRBJ1-1	.	.	TGTGCCAGCAGCCCCGGGACCACGAACACTGAAGCTTTCTTT	CASSPGTTNTEAFF
TRBV7-7	TRBJ2-3	.	TRBD2	TGTGCTAGCAGCCCTCGGACTAGCGGAGCCACAGATACGCAGTATTTT	CASSPRTSGATDTQYF
TRBV15	TRBJ1-4	.	.	TGTGCCACCAGACAACCCGGCCCGGGCCAGCCCAAACTGTTTTTT	CATRQPGPGQPKLFF
TRBV27	TRBJ2-3	.	.	TGTGCCAGCAGTTTATCAGTGGAGGGGTCGAGCACAGATACGCAGTATTTT	CASSLSVEGSSTDTQYF
TRBV7-8	TRBJ1-2	.	TRBD1	TGTGCCAGCAGCTTAGGGACAGGCTATGGCTACACCTTC	CASSLGTGYGYTF
TRBV5-1	TRBJ1-1	.	.	TGCGCCAGCAGCTTACAGGTTGACACTGAAGCTTTCTTT	CASSLQVDTEAFF
TRBV9	TRBJ2-5	.	.	TGTGCCAGCAGCGTAGCTCTTCAAGAGACCCAGTACTTC	CASSVALQETQYF
TRBV4-1	TRBJ1-4	.	.	TGCGCCAGCAGCCAACACACAACTAATGAAAAACTGTTTTTT	CASSQHTTNEKLFF
TRBV19	TRBJ2-6	once	TRBD1	TGTGCCAGTAGCCTAGAACAGGGGGCGCCTGGGGCCAACGTCCTGACTTTC	CASSLEQGAPGANVLTF
TRBV7-9	TRBJ2-7	.	TRBD2	TGTGCCAGCAGCTTGGGAGGGAGGGCGATCGAGCAGTGCTTC	CASSLGGRAIEQCF
TRBV19	TRBJ2-5	.	TRBD2	TGTGCCAGTAGTCCCCCGAACGCCCCTGGCGGCGGGGGTAAGACCCAGTACTTC	CASSPPNAPGGGGKTQYF
TRBV19	TRBJ1-1	.	TRBD1	TGTGCCAGTAGTACCTGGGACAGCAACACTGAAGCTTTCTTT	CASSTWDSNTEAFF
TRBV6-5	TRBJ2-5	few	.	TGTGCCAGCAGTTACGGTTCCTCCTTCAGGGAGACCCAGTACTTC	CASSYGSSFRETQYF
TRBV11-2	TRBJ2-7	.	TRBD2	TGTGCCAGCAGCTTCCCGGGACTAGCATTCGAGCAGTACTTC	CASSFPGLAFEQYF
TRBV4-1	TRBJ2-7	many	TRBD2	TGCGCCAGCAGCCATGTTAGCGGGGGCGGCTCCTACGAGCAGTACTTC	CASSHVSGGGSYEQYF
TRBV19	TRBJ2-3	.	.	TGTGCCAGTAGTATAACGACTAGCACAGATACGCAGTATTTT	CASSITTSTDTQYF
TRBV5-6	TRBJ2-5	few	.	TGTGCCAGCAGCTGGGACGAGGAGACCCAGTACTTC	CASSWDEETQYF
TRBV13	TRBJ2-7	.	.	TGTGCCAGCAGCTTAGATAGAAGAAACGAGCAGTACTTC	CASSLDRRNEQYF
TRBV9	TRBJ2-7	few	.	TGTGCCAGCAGCCCCTACCCGGACGGACAGCTGAGTTACGAGCAGTACTTC	CASSPYPDGQLSYEQYF
TRBV6-6	TRBJ2-7	.	.	TGTGCCAGCAGCCTTGCATCGACCCAGGGGTCCTACGAGCAGTACTTC	CASSLASTQGSYEQYF
TRBV28	TRBJ1-1	once	.	TGTGCCCCCGGGGTAGCGGGGATGAACACTGAAGCTTTCTTT	CAPGVAGMNTEAFF
TRBV15	TRBJ1-4	.	.	TGTGCCACCAGCAGACCAGGGGTCGAGGGTGAAAAACTGTTTTTT	CATSRPGVEGEKLFF
TRBV11-1	TRBJ2-1	.	.	TGTGCCAGCAGCTTAAGTCGGGAGAAGTTGGATGAGCAGTTCTTC	CASSLSREKLDEQFF
TRBV4-1	TRBJ2-5	.	.	TGCGCCAGCAGCCAAGGAGTTGAGGGAGCCTTGGCCCAGTACTTC	CASSQGVEGALAQYF
TRBV7-6	TRBJ2-5	.	TRBD2	TGTGCCAGCAGCCTGTTAGCGGGGTCAGAGACCCAGTACTTC	CASSLLAGSETQYF
TRBV9	TRBJ1-4	.	.	TGTGCCAGCAGCGGTGGACACGCAACTAATGAAAAACTGTTTTTT	CASSGGHATNEKLFF
TRBV28	TRBJ1-4	few	.	TGTGCCAGCAGTTTAGGGGGCGAGGGTGAAAAACTGTTTTTT	CASSLGGEGEKLFF
TRBV2	TRBJ2-3	.	TRBD2	TGTGCCAGCAAGGCTGGACTAGCTACAGATACGCAGTATTTT	CASKAGLATDTQYF
TRBV4-2	TRBJ1-2	.	.	TGTGCCAGCAGCCAAGACTGGGCAGCGGGGTATGGCTACACCTTC	CASSQDWAAGYGYTF